Below, 20 T cell receptor beta chains from the same sample are listed, as sequenced in a study of cytomegalovirus exposure and HLA in healthy donors. The study ran its PCR with 60 Vbeta and 13 Jbeta primers. Generated by immunoSEQ multiplex PCR, the TCRdb table keeps only in-frame clones and is missing some. Of 150,000 to 200,000 clones in the sample, under 80% are singletons; the top ten hold 3.1%. Sequencing input: PBMCs. Receptor source: a female donor in good health and CMV-seronegative.

The gene calls are TRBV6-1 and TRBJ1-2; D is undetermined. CDR1 and CDR2 from the germline V gene are MNHNS and SASEGT. V lost 3 bases and J lost 6, with 11 bases in between. CDR3 length: 13 residues. This CDR3 is CASSEYRFNGYTF. CDR3 nucleotide sequence: TGTGCCAGCAGTGAGTACAGATTTAATGGCTACACCTTC.

The gene calls are TRBV6-5 and TRBJ1-1, with a tentative D call TRBD1 (6 bases). CDR3 length: 15 amino acids. The V end lost 2 bases, the J end lost 5 bases, and 15 bases lay between the germline ends. CDR1 and CDR2 (germline): MNHEY, SVGAGI. This CDR3 reads CASSYEAGVVTEAFF. In DNA, the CDR3 is TGTGCCAGCAGTTACGAGGCAGGGGTGGTAACTGAAGCTTTCTTT.

The chain joins TRBV7-3 to TRBJ1-2; 7 bases fit TRBD1. Trimming took 2 bases from V and 7 from J; bases not matched to a gene: 10. The germline V gene encodes CDR1 SGHTA and CDR2 FQGTGA. The CDR3 sequence is 15 residues long. CDR3 residues: CASSLASGGQGGYTF. The CDR3 DNA is TGTGCCAGCAGCTTAGCTTCAGGGGGACAAGGTGGCTACACCTTC.

The chain combines TRBV10-3 with TRBJ1-2, with 8 bases fitting TRBD1. The V segment lost 6 bases and the J segment 0 bases; nucleotides outside the gene matches: 6. Germline CDR1 reads ENHRY; CDR2 reads SYGVKD. This CDR3 has 15 amino acids. As DNA, the CDR3 is TGTGCCATCAGCTCCGGACAGGGAGCTAACTATGGCTACACCTTC. It specifies CAISSGQGANYGYTF.

Comments on this clone: Different DNA sequences within this sample yield the same CDR3. The chain links TRBV6-5 to TRBJ2-7; D is perhaps TRBD2 (5 bases). The germline gives CDR1 MNHEY, CDR2 SVGAGI. V was clipped by 5 bases and J by 2 bases, with 10 bases between them. The CDR3 extends over 13 amino acids. The CDR3 region has the DNA TGTGCCAGCAGTCTAGGACTTGCCTACGAGCAGTACTTC. It yields the protein CASSLGLAYEQYF.

This clone was seen only a few times. The V gene is TRBV28, the J gene TRBJ1-2; D possibly corresponds to TRBD1 (5 bases). The CDR3 length is 14 residues. Trimming cost V 6 bases and J 8 bases, with 19 bases left between them. Germline CDR1 reads MDHEN; CDR2 reads SYDVKM. In DNA, the CDR3 is TGTGCCAGCAGGTATGACAGCGTCGGGAGAGGCTACACCTTC. Translation: CASRYDSVGRGYTF.

The rearrangement uses TRBV29-1 and TRBJ2-1, with 7 positions matching TRBD2. Germline V gene data show CDR1 as SQVTM and CDR2 as ANQGSEA. V lost 5 bases and J lost 8; bases outside the gene matches: 9. The CDR3 is made up of 13 amino acids. CDR3 bases: TGCAGCGTTATCTCGCGGGAGATGTATGAGCAGTTCTTC. Translating it yields CSVISREMYEQFF.

J is TRBJ1-2 and V is TRBV5-8, with TRBD1 matching 7 bases. CDR1 SGHTS and CDR2 YDEGEE come from the germline V gene. The CDR3 is 14 residues long. Trimming took 1 base from V and 5 from J; bases not matched to a gene: 5. CDR3 sequence: CASSLTGAIYGYTF. The CDR3 DNA is TGTGCCAGCAGCTTGACAGGGGCCATATATGGCTACACCTTC.

This clone was found a few times. In the same sample, other DNA sequences code for this CDR3. This rearrangement joins TRBV7-3 to TRBJ1-5; TRBD1 matches 7 bases. The CDR3 is 13 residues long. The germline V gene has CDR1 SGHTA and CDR2 FQGTGA. V was pared by 2 bases and J by 7 bases, with 2 bases of the junction left unmatched. CDR3 bases: TGTGCCAGCAGCTTACAGGGGGGACAGCCCCAGCATTTT. As protein: CASSLQGGQPQHF.

The gene calls are TRBV5-1 and TRBJ2-5, with 7 nucleotides matching TRBD1. The CDR3 covers 15 residues. Germline CDR1 is SGHRS and CDR2 is YFSETQ. J lost 1 base, V lost 2 bases, and 5 bases had no gene match. DNA for the CDR3: TGCGCCAGCAGCTTATATGGGACAGCCCAAGAGACCCAGTACTTC. Its protein is CASSLYGTAQETQYF.

The CDR3 bases are TGTGCCAGCAGCATTAACAGGGGAAGTAGCAATCAGCCCCAGCATTTT. This translates into CASSINRGSSNQPQHF. The chain joins TRBV7-2 to TRBJ1-5; 7 nucleotides line up with TRBD1. The CDR3 extends over 16 amino acids. Trimming removed 5 bases from V and 0 bases from J; junction bases left unmatched: 7. Germline V gives CDR1 SGHTA, CDR2 FQGNSA.

The J gene is TRBJ1-1, the V gene TRBV5-1; 9 bases agree with TRBD1. Germline values: CDR1 SGHRS, CDR2 YFSETQ. V lost 0 bases and J lost 4; bases outside the gene matches: 4. The CDR3 is 15 amino acids. The CDR3 DNA is TGCGCCAGCAGCTTGGGCGGGACAGGGACCACTGAAGCTTTCTTT. This translates into CASSLGGTGTTEAFF.

This chain links TRBV5-4 with TRBJ2-7; 7 bases are shared with TRBD2. The V gene's germline CDR1 is SGHNT and CDR2 YYREEE (reference sequence). This CDR3 contains 14 residues. V trimming: 4 bases; J trimming: 7 bases; junction bases outside the gene matches: 11. CDR3 sequence: CASSPGLDAGEQYF. The CDR3 nucleotides read TGTGCCAGCAGCCCCGGACTAGACGCGGGGGAGCAGTACTTC.

This clone was detected once. The V gene is TRBV6-5, the J gene TRBJ1-2, with 7 bases lining up with TRBD1. The CDR3 totals 15 residues. Germline V lookup: CDR1 MNHEY, CDR2 SVGAGI. V lost 2 bases, J lost 5 bases, and 8 bases stayed unmatched. For the CDR3, the DNA is TGTGCCAGCAGTTACGGTCGGACAGGCCGATATGGCTACACCTTC. This translates into CASSYGRTGRYGYTF.

The J gene is TRBJ2-5, the V gene TRBV9; 10 positions agree with TRBD2. The CDR3 runs to 15 residues. Germline V lookup: CDR1 SGDLS, CDR2 YYNGEE. The V segment lost 3 bases and the J segment 3 bases; nucleotides outside the gene matches: 5. The CDR3 region is CASSAQAGGKETQYF. The CDR3 nucleotides are TGTGCCAGCAGCGCCCAAGCGGGGGGGAAAGAGACCCAGTACTTC.

The rearrangement links TRBV18 to TRBJ2-5, with a tentative D call TRBD2 (6 bases). CDR1 and CDR2 (germline): KGHSH, LQKENI. With 6 bases removed from V and 2 bases from J, the gap between germline ends came to 19 bases. The CDR3 totals 16 residues. The chain's CDR3 is CASSLRLTSNQETQYF. CDR3 nucleotide sequence: TGTGCCAGCTCGCTACGGCTTACTAGCAATCAAGAGACCCAGTACTTC.

The rearrangement joins TRBV28 to TRBJ1-5, with 7 bases fitting TRBD1. The CDR3 length is 18 residues. The V gene's germline CDR1 is MDHEN and CDR2 SYDVKM. V gave up 4 bases and J gave up 0 bases; unmatched junction bases: 12. In nucleotides, the CDR3 is TGTGCCAGCAGTTACCACACTAAACAGGGGAGTAGCAATCAGCCCCAGCATTTT. Protein sequence: CASSYHTKQGSSNQPQHF.

This chain links TRBV2 with TRBJ1-6; TRBD1 matches at 9 bases. This CDR3 region has 16 residues. J lost 7 bases, V lost 7 bases, and 11 bases had no gene match. CDR1 is SNHLY, CDR2 FYNNEI, per germline. CDR3: CASKIDRGKANSPLHF. The CDR3, as DNA: TGTGCCAGCAAAATAGACAGGGGGAAAGCCAATTCACCCCTCCACTTT.

This clone was counted only a few times. The chain has TRBV30 and TRBJ2-5; D perhaps matches TRBD2 (5 bases). Germline V lookup: CDR1 GTSNPN, CDR2 SVGIG (reference sequence). Trimming left V 5 bases short and J 5 bases short, with 15 bases between. This CDR3 has 13 amino acids. CDR3: CAWGVRVRETQYF. The CDR3 DNA is TGTGCCTGGGGGGTGAGGGTTCGGGAGACCCAGTACTTC.

The chain recombines TRBV28 with TRBJ2-7; the D is unclear. This CDR3 is built from 13 residues. CDR1 is MDHEN, CDR2 SYDVKM, per germline. With 8 bases removed from V and 0 bases from J, the gap between germline ends came to 11 bases. CDR3 loop: CASFDISSYEQYF. In DNA form, the CDR3 reads TGTGCCAGCTTCGACATAAGCTCCTACGAGCAGTACTTC.